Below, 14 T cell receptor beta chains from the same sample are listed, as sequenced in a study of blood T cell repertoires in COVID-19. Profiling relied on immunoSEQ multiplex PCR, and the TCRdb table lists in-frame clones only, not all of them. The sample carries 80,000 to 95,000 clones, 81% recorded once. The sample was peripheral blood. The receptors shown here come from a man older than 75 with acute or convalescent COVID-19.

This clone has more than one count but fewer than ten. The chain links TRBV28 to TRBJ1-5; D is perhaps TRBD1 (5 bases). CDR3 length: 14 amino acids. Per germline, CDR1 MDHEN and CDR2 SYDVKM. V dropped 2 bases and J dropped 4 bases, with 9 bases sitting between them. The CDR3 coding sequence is TGTGCCAGCAGTTTACACAGGTTAAATCAGCCCCAGCATTTT. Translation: CASSLHRLNQPQHF.

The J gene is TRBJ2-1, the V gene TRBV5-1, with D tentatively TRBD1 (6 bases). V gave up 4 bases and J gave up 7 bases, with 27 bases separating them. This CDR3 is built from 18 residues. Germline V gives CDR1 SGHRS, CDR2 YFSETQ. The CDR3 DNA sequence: TGCGCCAGCAGCCCATATTCGTCTACAGGGAGCCTGGGGAATGAGCAGTTCTTC. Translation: CASSPYSSTGSLGNEQFF. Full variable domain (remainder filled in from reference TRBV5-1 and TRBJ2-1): KAGVTQTPRYLIKTRGQQVTLSCSPISGHRSVSWYQQTPGQGLQFLFEYFSETQRNKGNFPGRFSGRQFSNSRSEMNVSTLELGDSALYLCASSPYSSTGSLGNEQFFGPGTRLTVL.

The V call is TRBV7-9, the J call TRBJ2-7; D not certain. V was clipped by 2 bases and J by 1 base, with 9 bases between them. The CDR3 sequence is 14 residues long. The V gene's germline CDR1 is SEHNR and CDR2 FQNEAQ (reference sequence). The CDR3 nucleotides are TGTGCCAGCAGCTTACCAAGAGAATCCTACGAGCAGTACTTC. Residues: CASSLPRESYEQYF.

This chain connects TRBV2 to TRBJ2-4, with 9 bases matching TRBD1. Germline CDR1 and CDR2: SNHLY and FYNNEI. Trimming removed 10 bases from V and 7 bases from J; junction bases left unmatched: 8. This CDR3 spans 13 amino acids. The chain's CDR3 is CATQTGTGNIQYF. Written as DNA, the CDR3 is TGTGCCACCCAAACAGGGACAGGGAACATTCAGTACTTC.

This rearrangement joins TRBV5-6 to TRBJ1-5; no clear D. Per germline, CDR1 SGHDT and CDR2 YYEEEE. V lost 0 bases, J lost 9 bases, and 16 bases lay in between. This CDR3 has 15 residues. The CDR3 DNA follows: TGTGCCAGCAGCTTGGGTGGGCCCGAACGGGGGCCCCAGCATTTT. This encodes CASSLGGPERGPQHF.

The CDR3 loop reads CASSPRQGRNGYTF. CDR3 nucleotides: TGTGCCAGCAGTCCCCGACAGGGGAGAAATGGCTACACCTTC. The chain is built from TRBV27 and TRBJ1-2, with TRBD1 matching 8 bases. The V segment lost 5 bases and the J segment 6 bases; nucleotides outside the gene matches: 8. Per germline, CDR1 MNHEY and CDR2 SMNVEV (reference sequence). There are 14 residues in the CDR3.

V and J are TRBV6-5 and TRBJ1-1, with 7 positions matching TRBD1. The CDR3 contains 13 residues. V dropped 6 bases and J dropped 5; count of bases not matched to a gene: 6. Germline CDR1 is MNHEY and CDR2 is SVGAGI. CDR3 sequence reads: CASRGTGATEAFF. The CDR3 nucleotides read TGTGCCAGCAGGGGAACAGGGGCGACTGAAGCTTTCTTT.

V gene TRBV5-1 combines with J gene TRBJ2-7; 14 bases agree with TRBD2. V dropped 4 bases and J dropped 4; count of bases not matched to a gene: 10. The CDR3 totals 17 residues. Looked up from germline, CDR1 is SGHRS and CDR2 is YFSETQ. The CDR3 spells CASSAASGLAGEYEQYF. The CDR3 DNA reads TGCGCCAGCAGCGCGGCCTCGGGACTAGCGGGAGAGTACGAGCAGTACTTC.

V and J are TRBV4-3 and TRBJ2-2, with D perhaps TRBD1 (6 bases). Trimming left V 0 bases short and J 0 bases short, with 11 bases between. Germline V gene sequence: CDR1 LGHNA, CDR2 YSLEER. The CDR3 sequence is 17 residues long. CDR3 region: CASSQDPAGANTGELFF. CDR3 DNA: TGCGCCAGCAGCCAAGACCCCGCAGGGGCGAACACCGGGGAGCTGTTTTTT.

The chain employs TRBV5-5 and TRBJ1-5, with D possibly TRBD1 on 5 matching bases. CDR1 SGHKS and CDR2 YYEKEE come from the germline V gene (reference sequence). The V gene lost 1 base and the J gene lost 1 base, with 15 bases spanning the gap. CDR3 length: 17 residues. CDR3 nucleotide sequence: TGTGCCAGCAGCTTGACGGGGGGAGCCTGGAGCAATCAGCCCCAGCATTTT. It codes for CASSLTGGAWSNQPQHF.

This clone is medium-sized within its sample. The DNA of the CDR3 is TGTGCCAGCAGCTTAGTAGGACTTAATGAAAAACTGTTTTTT. It specifies CASSLVGLNEKLFF. The gene calls are TRBV7-9 and TRBJ1-4, with no clear D. Trimming removed 1 base from V and 4 bases from J, with 7 bases in between. In germline, CDR1 is SEHNR, CDR2 FQNEAQ (reference sequence). The CDR3 covers 14 residues.

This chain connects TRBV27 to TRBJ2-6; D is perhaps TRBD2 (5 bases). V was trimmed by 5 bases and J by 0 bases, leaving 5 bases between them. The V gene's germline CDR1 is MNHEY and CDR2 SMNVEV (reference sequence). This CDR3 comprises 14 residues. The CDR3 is CASSGSSGANVLTF. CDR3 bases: TGTGCCAGCAGTGGGAGCTCTGGGGCCAACGTCCTGACTTTC.

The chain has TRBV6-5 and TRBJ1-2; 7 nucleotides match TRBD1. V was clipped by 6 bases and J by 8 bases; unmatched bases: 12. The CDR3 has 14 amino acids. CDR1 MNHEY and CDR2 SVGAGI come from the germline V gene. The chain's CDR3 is CASSKTGETEGYTF. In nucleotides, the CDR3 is TGTGCCAGCAGCAAAACAGGGGAAACTGAGGGCTACACCTTC.

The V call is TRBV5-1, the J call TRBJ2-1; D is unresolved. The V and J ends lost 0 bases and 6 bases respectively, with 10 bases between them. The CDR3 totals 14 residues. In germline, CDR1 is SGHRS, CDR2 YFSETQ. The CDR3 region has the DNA TGCGCCAGCAGCTTGGCTGTACTACGCAATGAGCAGTTCTTC. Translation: CASSLAVLRNEQFF.